This entry describes one T cell receptor (beta chain). This specimen comes from a study of shared clonotypes between healthy human individuals. This CDR3 has 14 residues. V was cut by 5 bases and J by 4 bases, with 14 bases left in between. Germline lookup yields CDR1 SGHTA and CDR2 FQGNSA. Some clones are missing from TCRdb's copy, which holds only in-frame ones; the method was immunoSEQ multiplex PCR. The sample lists around 2.5 million clones; over 85% were seen once. Source material: naive CD4+ T cells from PBMCs. The subset is: CD45RA+ positively selected. The sequence came from a man between 18 and 29 years old in good health. Some clones in this sample may be carry-over from other donors' samples. The chain combines TRBV7-2 with TRBJ1-2; D is unclear. The CDR3 reads CASSQQLTGYGYTF. CDR3 in DNA: TGTGCCAGCAGCCAACAACTTACGGGCTATGGCTACACCTTC.